Included here is one T cell receptor beta chain sequence, with context. These data belong to a study of blood T cells in healthy people across ages. Using a J-beta primer mix together with a sample-barcoded 5' primer, a second PCR was run for roughly 6 to 12 cycles. TCRdb reprocessed the 5' RACE reads with MiXCR, giving one entry per CDR3 protein. Of 800,000 to 1,300,000 distinct CDR3 sequences in the sample, around 27% were seen once. V shed 7 bases and J 5 bases; nucleotides not matched to a gene: 12. This CDR3 has 15 amino acids. CDR1 is MNHEY, CDR2 SMNVEV, per germline (reference sequence). These data also formed part of another study, on T cells of mothers and their children.

The sample taken for sequencing was blood. This clonotype originated in a girl aged 2-10 years in good health. The chain links TRBV27 to TRBJ1-1; TRBD1 agrees at 8 bases. The CDR3 DNA reads TGTGCCAGCACCCCTCCGGGGACAGGAGAGACTGAAGCTTTCTTT. It is translated as CASTPPGTGETEAFF.